In its sample, the clone carrying this T cell receptor beta chain was seen once. The second PCR ran roughly 6 to 11 cycles with a sample-barcoded 5' primer and J-beta primers. From the 5' RACE reads, TCRdb called clonotypes with MiXCR, one entry per CDR3 protein. In the table there are approximately 690,000 distinct CDR3 sequences, under 70% of which are singletons. In terms of origin and age, donors were healthy Caucasian individuals from Russia aged 6 to 90. This entry is derived from a study of blood T cells in healthy people across ages. The clonotype originates from a man between 60 and 70 years old in good health. The sample comprised blood.

The CDR3 coding sequence is TGTGCCAGCAGCTTAGTAGCGGGCAATCCAGATACGCAGTATTTT. It encodes CASSLVAGNPDTQYF. The chain employs TRBV11-2 and TRBJ2-3; 7 nucleotides line up with TRBD2. Trimming removed 1 base from V and 4 bases from J; junction bases left unmatched: 5. Germline V gene data show CDR1 as SGHAT and CDR2 as FQNNGV. This CDR3 has 15 amino acids.